Following are 8 T cell receptor beta chains from one sample sequenced in a study of T cells in women clearing cervical HPV infection (dated by TCRdb to between 2017 and 2018). Library preparation was by the immunoSEQ multiplex PCR assay. TCRdb took this table from immuneACCESS and kept in-frame rearrangements with V and J called. Such tables lack part of the clones; where checked against another copy, unresolved V genes explain under half of the gap, and the rest is unexplained. This sample's clone table shows about 34,000 clones. The ten largest clones add up to approximately 1.5% of the sample. The sequenced sample was blood buffy coat. The receptors here all came from a woman between 18 and 75 years old with a cervical HPV16 infection that either progressed to CIN3+ or cleared (not recorded which).

A remark on this clone: The read ends 3 residues shy of where the CDR3 ends; the end is completed using the germline J gene. Distinct nucleotide sequences in the sample also encode this CDR3. The rearrangement joins TRBV18 to TRBJ2-4; D possibly corresponds to TRBD2 (5 bases). This CDR3 spans 13 amino acids. Germline CDR1 reads KGHSH; CDR2 reads LQKENI. The CDR3 sequence is CASSPRQEDGQYF. The CDR3 DNA, read in part, is TGTGCCAGCTCACCACGCCAGGAGGATGGT.

In the case of this clone: The observed sequence ends 3 residues before the CDR3 terminus, with the missing tail filled in from the germline J gene. The V call is TRBV10-1, the J call TRBJ1-4, with D possibly TRBD1 on 5 matching bases. The CDR3 consists of 17 residues. V lost 0 bases, J lost 7 bases, and 18 bases lay in between. The germline CDR1 and CDR2 sequences are WNHNN and SYGVQD (reference sequence). The CDR3 protein is CASSESGGVGVSEKLFF. The DNA read from the CDR3 is TGCGCCAGCAGTGAGTCCGGAGGGGTGGGCGTTTCTGAAAAA.

The covered CDR3 bases are TGTGCCAGCAGCCTCCCCCCCAGCGCGAACACCGGGGAG. It translates to CASSLPPSANTGE. The whole CDR3 region reads CASSLPPSANTGELFF. The chain links TRBV12-3 or TRBV12-4 to TRBJ2-2; D not certain. The CDR3 is cut off 3 residues early in the read; its end comes from the germline J gene. V lost 6 bases and J 0 bases, leaving 14 bases between the germline ends. The CDR3 has 16 residues.

Notes on this clone: The missing CDR3 end, 3 residues past where the read stops, is filled in from the germline J gene. The chain joins TRBV30 to TRBJ1-2; 8 positions match TRBD1. Trimming took 2 bases from V and 7 from J; bases not matched to a gene: 6. This CDR3 spans 13 amino acids. Germline CDR1 GTSNPN, CDR2 SVGIG (reference sequence). Partial CDR3 DNA: TGTGCCTGGAGTTCAACAGGGGGTGCTGGC. Residues: CAWSSTGGAG. The CDR3 as a whole reads CAWSSTGGAGYTF.

About this clone: The read gets to within 3 residues of the CDR3 end, and the germline J gene fills in the rest. The chain employs TRBV7-2 and TRBJ1-3, with D possibly TRBD1 on 6 matching bases. Trimming took 0 bases from V and 0 from J, leaving 9 bases between them. CDR3 size: 16 residues. Per germline, CDR1 SGHTA and CDR2 FQGNSA. The CDR3 DNA, read in part, is TGTGCCAGCAGCTTAGCGGGGGCTAGCTCTGGAAACACC. Amino acid sequence: CASSLAGASSGNT. The CDR3, in full, reads CASSLAGASSGNTIYF. The whole variable domain, filled in from reference TRBV7-2 and TRBJ1-3, reads GAGVSQSPSNKVTEKGKDVELRCDPISGHTALYWYRQSLGQGLEFLIYFQGNSAPDKSGLPSDRFSAERTGGSVSTLTIQRTQQEDSAVYLCASSLAGASSGNTIYFGEGSWLTVV.

In regard to this clone: The read ends 3 residues shy of where the CDR3 ends; the end is completed using the germline J gene. The genes are TRBV30 and TRBJ1-6, with a weak D call TRBD1 (5 bases). Germline assignment: CDR1 GTSNPN and CDR2 SVGIG (reference sequence). The V end lost 2 bases, the J end lost 9 bases, and 14 bases lay between the germline ends. The CDR3 extends over 14 amino acids. The sequenced CDR3 bases are TGTGCCTGGAGTCTCAGGGATGGTAGTTCACCC. It specifies CAWSLRDGSSP. The full CDR3 protein reads CAWSLRDGSSPLHF. Full variable domain (rest looked up from reference TRBV30 and TRBJ1-6): SQTIHQWPATLVQPVGSPLSLECTVEGTSNPNLYWYRQAAGRGLQLLFYSVGIGQISSEVPQNLSASRPQDRQFILSSKKLLLSDSGFYLCAWSLRDGSSPLHFGNGTRLTVT.

A word on this clone: Sequencing ends 3 residues short of the CDR3 end; the germline J gene provides the rest. J is TRBJ2-1 and V is TRBV7-3; D is unresolved. Germline V lookup: CDR1 SGHTA, CDR2 FQGTGA. The CDR3 sequence is 15 residues long. With 2 bases removed from V and 6 bases from J, the gap between germline ends came to 14 bases. The DNA read from the CDR3 is TGTGCCAGCAGCTTATTAGTCCCCCCCCGCAATGAG. Translated: CASSLLVPPRNE. The entire CDR3 protein reads CASSLLVPPRNEQFF.

About this clone: The DNA ends 3 residues before the CDR3 does, and the rest of the CDR3 is filled in from the germline J gene. This rearrangement joins TRBV14 to TRBJ2-5, with TRBD2 identical over 10 bases. V gave up 4 bases and J gave up 4 bases; unmatched junction bases: 3. The CDR3 is 14 amino acids. CDR1 is SGHDN and CDR2 is FVKESK in the germline V gene. Partial CDR3 DNA: TGTGCCAGCAGCCCACTAGCGGGAAGAGAGACC. It codes for CASSPLAGRET. The CDR3 reads in full as CASSPLAGRETQYF.